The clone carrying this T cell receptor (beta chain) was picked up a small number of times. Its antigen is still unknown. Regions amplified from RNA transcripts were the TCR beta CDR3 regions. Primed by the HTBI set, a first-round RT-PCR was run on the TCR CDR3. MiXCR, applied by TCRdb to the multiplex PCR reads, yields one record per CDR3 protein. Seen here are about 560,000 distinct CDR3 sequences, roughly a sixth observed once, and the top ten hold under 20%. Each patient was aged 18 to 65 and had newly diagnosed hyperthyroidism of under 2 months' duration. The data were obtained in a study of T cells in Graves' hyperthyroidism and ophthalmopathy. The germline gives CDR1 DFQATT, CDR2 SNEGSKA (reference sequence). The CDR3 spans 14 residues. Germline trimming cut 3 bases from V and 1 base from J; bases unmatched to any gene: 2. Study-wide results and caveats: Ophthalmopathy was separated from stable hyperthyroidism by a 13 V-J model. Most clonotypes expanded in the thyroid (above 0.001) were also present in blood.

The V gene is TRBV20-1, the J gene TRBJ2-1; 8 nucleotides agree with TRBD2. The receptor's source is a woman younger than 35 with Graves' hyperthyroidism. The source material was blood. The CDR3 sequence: CSASTSGSYNEQFF. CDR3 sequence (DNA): TGCAGTGCTAGTACTAGCGGATCCTACAATGAGCAGTTCTTC.